The TCR beta chain described here comes from a study of human T cells and chemical hapten exposure. Study-level findings and limits: The study found expanded TCRs formed significantly more large CDR3 similarity clusters than controls. Alopecia in the donors means their immune response may deviate from healthy people's.

With respect to this clonotype: Its cognate antigen is unknown.

What the library attached to individual cDNA molecules were unique molecular identifiers. MiXCR was run by TCRdb on the RACE reads, yielding one entry per CDR3 protein. Of approximately 400,000 distinct CDR3 sequences listed, roughly 5.3% are singletons. The germline V and J ends were trimmed by 4 bases and 4 bases, with 15 bases remaining between them. From germline, CDR1 is SGHTA and CDR2 FQGNSA. This CDR3 comprises 15 residues. Time point here: pre-sensitization, week 0. Noted treatment: therapeutic diphenylcyclopropenone sensitization with weekly scalp DPC. The receptor was derived from a woman aged 50 to 60 with alopecia areata. Some clones in this sample may be carry-over from other donors' samples. This chain joins TRBV7-2 and TRBJ2-3, with D maybe TRBD2 (5 bases). The sample here was whole blood, taken in connection with sensitization to the hapten diphenylcyclopropenone (DPC). The CDR3 nucleotides read TGTGCCAGCAGCTGGAGCGGTACCAATGCAGATACGCAGTATTTT. It codes for CASSWSGTNADTQYF. The full variable domain, with the rest looked up from reference TRBV7-2 and TRBJ2-3, is GAGVSQSPSNKVTEKGKDVELRCDPISGHTALYWYRQSLGQGLEFLIYFQGNSAPDKSGLPSDRFSAERTGGSVSTLTIQRTQQEDSAVYLCASSWSGTNADTQYFGPGTRLTVL.